The T cell receptor (beta chain) under discussion was sequenced for a study of cytomegalovirus exposure and HLA in healthy donors. Study observations and caveats: Apparent HLA restriction characterized most CMV-associated TCR beta chains in a later analysis. The study found most TCR sequences rare, yet found some public TCRs in many donors. The authors confirmed in vitro that a few CMV-associated chains were specific for CMV antigens. TCR beta chain V- and J-gene trimming was linked, in a later analysis, to a missense variant in DCLRE1C.

Germline CDR1 reads SGHAT; CDR2 reads FQNNGV. The CDR3 runs to 14 residues. Between the trimmed V and J ends, which lost 5 bases and 4 bases, there was a span of 12 bases. Remarks on this clone: The antigen is undetermined.

Vbeta (60) and Jbeta (13) primers were used in the PCR. TCRdb keeps only in-frame clones here, not all; method: immunoSEQ multiplex PCR. The sample holds about 150,000 clones, about three quarters seen once. The TCR comes from a man between 40 and 49 years old in good health and CMV-seropositive. Sequencing was performed on PBMCs. The chain uses TRBV11-2 and TRBJ1-5; tentatively, D is TRBD1 (6 bases). Here the CDR3 reads CASSQRGLNQPQHF. CDR3 coding DNA: TGTGCCAGCAGCCAGAGGGGGTTAAATCAGCCCCAGCATTTT. The full variable domain, in which reference TRBV11-2 and TRBJ1-5 provide the parts outside the CDR3, is EAGVAQSPRYKIIEKRQSVAFWCNPISGHATLYWYQQILGQGPKLLIQFQNNGVVDDSQLPKDRFSAERLKGVDSTLKIQPAKLEDSAVYLCASSQRGLNQPQHFGDGTRLSIL.